The sequence of this TCR beta chain was determined in a study of blood T cell repertoires in COVID-19. The wider study: PBMCs, B-cell-depleted T cells, or T cells were the source of the cDNA or gDNA that made up the material.

Repertoires were generated with immunoSEQ multiplex PCR, while TCRdb's copy carries only in-frame clones and drops some. The repertoire includes roughly 96,000 clones, about four fifths of them detected once, and about 18% sits in the top ten. CDR3 length equals 14 residues. V lost 2 bases, J lost 4 bases, and 11 bases lay in between. Germline CDR1 reads GTSNPN; CDR2 reads SVGIG (reference sequence). This TCR was sampled from an elderly man with acute or convalescent COVID-19. Sequencing was performed on peripheral blood. J is TRBJ2-2 and V is TRBV30; D uncertain. The CDR3 is CAWSQLRSTGELFF. CDR3 sequence (DNA): TGTGCCTGGAGTCAGTTACGAAGCACCGGGGAGCTGTTTTTT. The entire variable domain, with the rest obtained from reference TRBV30 and TRBJ2-2, is as follows: SQTIHQWPATLVQPVGSPLSLECTVEGTSNPNLYWYRQAAGRGLQLLFYSVGIGQISSEVPQNLSASRPQDRQFILSSKKLLLSDSGFYLCAWSQLRSTGELFFGEGSRLTVL.